This paragraph covers one T cell receptor beta chain sequence. In the authors' methods: By means of reference gene primer amplification, nucleated cell counts were estimated. Generated by immunoSEQ multiplex PCR, the TCRdb table keeps only in-frame clones and is missing some. V and J calls and clone size are given by that table; D and trimming were obtained from the DNA. This table holds over 50,000 clones, over 75% found once. These data originate in a study of blood T cell repertoires in COVID-19. Study in general: Sites across the United States, Italy and Spain contributed samples from acute and convalescent COVID-19.

Trimming pared 6 bases from V and 5 bases from J, leaving 22 bases between. The CDR3 is made up of 16 amino acids. Germline CDR1 reads LGHDT; CDR2 reads YNNKEL (reference sequence). This clonotype originated in a man aged 55 to 69 with acute or convalescent COVID-19. This chain joins TRBV3-1 (or the pseudogene TRBV3-2) and TRBJ2-5; tentatively, D is TRBD2 (5 bases). The sequencing sample was made of peripheral blood. Here the CDR3 DNA reads TGTGCCAGCAGTCGAAGGGATCGTCGGGGTCGGGAGACCCAGTACTTC. Encoded protein: CASSRRDRRGRETQYF.